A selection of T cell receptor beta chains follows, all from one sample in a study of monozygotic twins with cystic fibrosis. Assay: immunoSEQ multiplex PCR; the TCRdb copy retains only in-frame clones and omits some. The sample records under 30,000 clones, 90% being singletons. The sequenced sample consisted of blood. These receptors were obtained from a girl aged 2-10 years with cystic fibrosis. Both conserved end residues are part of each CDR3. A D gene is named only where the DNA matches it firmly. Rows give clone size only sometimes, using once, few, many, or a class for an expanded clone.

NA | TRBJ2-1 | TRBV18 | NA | CASSPQGRGYNEQFF | TGTGCCAGCTCACCACAGGGGAGAGGCTACAATGAGCAGTTCTTC
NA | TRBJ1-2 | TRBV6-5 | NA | CASSLGPYGYTF | TGTGCCAGCAGTCTTGGGCCCTATGGCTACACCTTC
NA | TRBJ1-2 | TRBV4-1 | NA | CASSQEEWIPYGYTF | TGCGCCAGCAGCCAAGAGGAGTGGATCCCCTATGGCTACACCTTC
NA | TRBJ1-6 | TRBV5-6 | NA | CASSPTTSSYNSPLHF | TGTGCCAGCAGCCCTACAACGAGCTCCTATAATTCACCCCTCCACTTT
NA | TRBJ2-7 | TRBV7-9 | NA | CASSAGRGVGQDYYEQYF | TGTGCCAGCAGCGCCGGCCGGGGGGTGGGACAGGACTATTACGAGCAGTACTTC
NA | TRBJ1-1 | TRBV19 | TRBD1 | CASSLYRQGRTEAFF | TGTGCCAGTAGTCTATACCGACAGGGTAGGACTGAAGCTTTCTTT
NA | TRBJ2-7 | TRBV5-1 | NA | CASSHHRGELKSYEQYF | TGCGCCAGCAGCCACCACAGAGGGGAATTAAAGTCCTACGAGCAGTACTTC
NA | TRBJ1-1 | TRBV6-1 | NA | CASRAKTNTEAFF | TGTGCCAGCAGGGCCAAAACGAACACTGAAGCTTTCTTT
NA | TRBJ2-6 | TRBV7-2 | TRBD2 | CASTASGGTGANVLTF | TGTGCCAGCACCGCTAGCGGGGGGACTGGGGCCAACGTCCTGACTTTC
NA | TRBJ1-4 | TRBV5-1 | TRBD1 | CASSTQSGTGYEKLFF | TGCGCCAGCAGCACGCAATCCGGGACAGGGTATGAAAAACTGTTTTTT
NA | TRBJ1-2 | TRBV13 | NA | CASSLTGRWLNGYTF | TGTGCCAGCAGCTTAACAGGGAGGTGGTTGAATGGCTACACCTTC
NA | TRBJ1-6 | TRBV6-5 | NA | CASSYRRAHSPLHF | TGTGCCAGCAGTTATAGGAGGGCGCATTCACCCCTCCACTTT
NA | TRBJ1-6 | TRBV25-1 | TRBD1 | CASSDPQTGSNSPLHF | TGTGCCAGCAGTGATCCCCAGACAGGGAGTAATTCACCCCTCCACTTT
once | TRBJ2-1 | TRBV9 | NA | CASSVLGRGDNEQFF | TGTGCCAGCAGCGTACTCGGGCGGGGAGACAATGAGCAGTTCTTC
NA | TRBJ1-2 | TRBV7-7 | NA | CASSLGPQRANYGYTF | TGTGCCAGCAGCCTTGGTCCTCAACGGGCCAACTATGGCTACACCTTC
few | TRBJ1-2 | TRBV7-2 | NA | CASSFRLTDGYTF | TGTGCCAGCAGCTTCCGACTGACGGACGGCTACACCTTC
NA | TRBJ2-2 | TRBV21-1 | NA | CASSKGDTKNTGELFF | TGTGCCAGCAGCAAAGGGGACACCAAGAACACCGGGGAGCTGTTTTTT
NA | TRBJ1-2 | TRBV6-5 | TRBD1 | CASALTGGNYGYTF | TGTGCCAGCGCCCTGACAGGGGGGAACTATGGCTACACCTTC
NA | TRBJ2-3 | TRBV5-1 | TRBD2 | CASSPRLAASTDTQYF | TGCGCCAGCAGCCCAAGACTAGCGGCTAGCACAGATACGCAGTATTTT
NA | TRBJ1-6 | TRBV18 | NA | CASSPGPSSYNSPLHF | TGTGCCAGCTCACCAGGGCCGAGCTCCTATAATTCACCCCTCCACTTT
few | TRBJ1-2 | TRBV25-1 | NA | CASSLPRGVGYTF | TGTGCCAGCAGCCTCCCTCGGGGGGTTGGCTACACCTTC
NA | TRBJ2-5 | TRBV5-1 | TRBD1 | CASSSPGTGGRETQYF | TGCGCCAGCAGCTCGCCCGGGACAGGGGGCCGGGAGACCCAGTACTTC
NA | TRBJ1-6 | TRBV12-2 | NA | CASPMIPFEESPLHF | TGTGCAAGTCCCATGATTCCTTTTGAGGAATCACCCCTCCACTTT
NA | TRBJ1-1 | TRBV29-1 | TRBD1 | CSVEGQGYAFF | TGCAGCGTTGAAGGACAGGGGTATGCTTTCTTT
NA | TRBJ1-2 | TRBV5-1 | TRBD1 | CASGEIDRAFGYTF | TGCGCCAGCGGAGAAATCGACAGGGCCTTTGGCTACACCTTC
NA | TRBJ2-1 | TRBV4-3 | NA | CASSQDLNTYNEQFF | TGCGCCAGCAGCCAAGATTTGAATACCTACAATGAGCAGTTCTTC
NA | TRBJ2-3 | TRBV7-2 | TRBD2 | CASSIAGGLLGTDTQYF | TGTGCCAGCAGCATAGCGGGGGGCCTCCTTGGCACAGATACGCAGTATTTT
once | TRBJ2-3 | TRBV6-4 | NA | CASSEKLGPTDTQYF | TGTGCCAGCAGTGAAAAGTTGGGCCCCACAGATACGCAGTATTTT
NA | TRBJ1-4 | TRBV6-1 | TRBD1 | CASSRDRQNEKLFF | TGTGCCAGTTCCCGGGACAGGCAAAATGAAAAACTGTTTTTT
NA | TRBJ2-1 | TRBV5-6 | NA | CASSVVYNEQFF | TGTGCCAGCAGTGTTGTCTACAATGAGCAGTTCTTC
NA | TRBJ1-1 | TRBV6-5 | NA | CASSYEGGGNTEAFF | TGTGCCAGCAGTTACGAGGGAGGGGGGAACACTGAAGCTTTCTTT
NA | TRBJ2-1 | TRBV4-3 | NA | CASSKRQNNEQFF | TGCGCCAGCAGCAAAAGACAGAACAATGAGCAGTTCTTC
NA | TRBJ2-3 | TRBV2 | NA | CASSASGSDTDTQYF | TGTGCCAGCAGCGCCTCTGGCTCAGATACAGATACGCAGTATTTT
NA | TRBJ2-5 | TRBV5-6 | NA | CASSQVGSKAQYF | TGTGCCAGCAGCCAAGTGGGGTCGAAGGCCCAGTACTTC
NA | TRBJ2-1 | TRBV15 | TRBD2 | CATSRDPTREGGEQFF | TGTGCCACCAGCAGAGATCCGACCAGGGAGGGTGGTGAGCAGTTCTTC
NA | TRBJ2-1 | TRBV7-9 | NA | CASSPKRVPTRGSYNEQFF | TGTGCCAGCAGCCCCAAAAGAGTCCCGACGCGGGGATCCTACAATGAGCAGTTCTTC
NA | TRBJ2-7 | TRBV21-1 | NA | CASSLRGWLREQYF | TGTGCCAGCAGCCTCCGGGGTTGGTTGCGCGAGCAGTACTTC
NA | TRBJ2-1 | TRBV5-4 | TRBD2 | CASSPATLAGGPDEQFF | TGTGCCAGCAGCCCCGCCACACTAGCGGGGGGGCCGGATGAGCAGTTCTTC
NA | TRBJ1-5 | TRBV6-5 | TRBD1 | CASSTGGRNQPQHF | TGTGCCAGCAGCACAGGGGGCCGTAATCAGCCCCAGCATTTT
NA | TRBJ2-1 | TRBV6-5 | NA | CASSYSELNEQFF | TGTGCCAGCAGTTACTCCGAGTTGAATGAGCAGTTCTTC
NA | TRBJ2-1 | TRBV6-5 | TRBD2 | CASSYSKAGGRNEQFF | TGTGCCAGCAGTTACTCGAAAGCGGGGGGGCGGAATGAGCAGTTCTTC
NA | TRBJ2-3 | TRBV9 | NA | CASSDLQGGTQYF | TGTGCCAGCAGCGACCTACAGGGGGGGACGCAGTATTTT
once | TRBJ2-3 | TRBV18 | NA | CASSPMADTQYF | TGTGCCAGCTCACCCATGGCAGATACGCAGTATTTT
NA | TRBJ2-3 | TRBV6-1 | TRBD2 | CASRLAGETDTQYF | TGTGCCAGCAGACTAGCGGGGGAGACAGATACGCAGTATTTT
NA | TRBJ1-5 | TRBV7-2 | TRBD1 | CASSLEGRGLEPQHF | TGTGCCAGCAGCTTAGAGGGCAGGGGGTTAGAGCCCCAGCATTTT
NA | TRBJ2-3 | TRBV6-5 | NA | CASSYSRSSTDTQYF | TGTGCCAGCAGTTACTCAAGGTCCAGCACAGATACGCAGTATTTT
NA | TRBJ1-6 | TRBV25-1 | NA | CASSGNMGSPLHF | TGTGCCAGCAGTGGCAATATGGGTTCACCCCTCCACTTT
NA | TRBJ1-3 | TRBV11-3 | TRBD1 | CASSLGGTGGNTIYF | TGTGCCAGCAGCTTAGGTGGGACAGGGGGAAACACCATATATTTT
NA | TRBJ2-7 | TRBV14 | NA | CASSLQPLSYEQYF | TGTGCCAGCAGCCTTCAGCCACTCTCCTACGAGCAGTACTTC
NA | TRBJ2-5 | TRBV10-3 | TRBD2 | CAISESLAGGDQYF | TGTGCCATCAGTGAGTCCCTAGCGGGGGGGGACCAGTACTTC
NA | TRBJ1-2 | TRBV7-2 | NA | CASSLFGRYGYTF | TGTGCCAGCAGCTTATTTGGCCGGTATGGCTACACCTTC
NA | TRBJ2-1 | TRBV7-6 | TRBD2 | CASSLGWARAGGLAGEQFF | TGTGCCAGCAGCTTAGGATGGGCTAGAGCGGGGGGGCTCGCCGGTGAGCAGTTCTTC